Below, 8 T cell receptor beta chains from the same sample are listed, as sequenced in a study of blood T cell repertoires in COVID-19. The protocol was immunoSEQ multiplex PCR, while the TCRdb copy is restricted to in-frame clones and leaves out a portion. The data show over 200,000 clones, with around nine tenths seen just once and 10% to 12% held by the top ten. Sequencing was performed on PBMCs or T cells enriched from blood (not recorded which). The receptors stem from a man aged 25 to 40 who had recovered from COVID-19.

The chain is built from TRBV6-5 and TRBJ2-7, with 7 bases that match TRBD1. Germline V lookup: CDR1 MNHEY, CDR2 SVGAGI. Germline trimming cut 10 bases from V and 1 base from J; bases unmatched to any gene: 7. The CDR3 runs to 13 residues. CDR3 nucleotides: TGTGCCACTACGCCGGGACAGTCCTACGAGCAGTACTTC. This translates into CATTPGQSYEQYF.

The gene calls are TRBV27 and TRBJ1-1; D remains unclear. The germline V and J ends were trimmed by 8 bases and 1 base, with 17 bases remaining between them. CDR3 size: 15 residues. Per germline, CDR1 MNHEY and CDR2 SMNVEV (reference sequence). This chain's CDR3 is CASQLPTVENTEAFF. CDR3 DNA: TGTGCCAGCCAACTCCCTACAGTGGAGAACACTGAAGCTTTCTTT.

This clone was detected once. The rearrangement uses TRBV7-9 and TRBJ1-5; no clear D. The CDR3 consists of 12 residues. The germline V gene has CDR1 SEHNR and CDR2 FQNEAQ (reference sequence). V was pared by 1 base and J by 6 bases, with 4 bases between. The DNA of the CDR3 is TGTGCCAGCAGCTTAGGGAGTCAGCCCCAGCATTTT. Amino acid sequence: CASSLGSQPQHF.

The CDR3 region is CASSQDSGIVGVRGYTF. The CDR3 region has the DNA TGTGCCAGCAGCCAAGATTCGGGGATAGTTGGGGTCCGGGGCTACACCTTC. The chain is built from TRBV3-1 (or the pseudogene TRBV3-2) and TRBJ1-2, with unresolved D. V gave up 0 bases and J gave up 8 bases, with 22 bases separating them. The CDR3 covers 17 residues. Germline V gene lookup returns CDR1 LGHDT and CDR2 YNNKEL (reference sequence).

The V gene is TRBV7-2, the J gene TRBJ1-2; D possibly corresponds to TRBD1 (6 bases). Trimming pared 5 bases from V and 0 bases from J, leaving 13 bases between. Germline lookup yields CDR1 SGHTA and CDR2 FQGNSA. This CDR3 contains 15 residues. The CDR3 DNA reads TGTGCCAGCAGCCTCCCGGACAGTTCTAACTATGGCTACACCTTC. Its translation: CASSLPDSSNYGYTF. The whole variable domain, remainder taken from reference TRBV7-2 and TRBJ1-2, is GAGVSQSPSNKVTEKGKDVELRCDPISGHTALYWYRQSLGQGLEFLIYFQGNSAPDKSGLPSDRFSAERTGGSVSTLTIQRTQQEDSAVYLCASSLPDSSNYGYTFGSGTRLTVV.

This clone was detected once. This chain connects TRBV10-3 to TRBJ2-1; 12 bases agree with TRBD2. There are 14 residues in the CDR3. With 10 bases clipped from V and 8 bases from J, the junction kept 9 bases outside the gene matches. Germline V lookup: CDR1 ENHRY, CDR2 SYGVKD. CDR3 amino acids: CATKTSGRLDEQFF. The CDR3 nucleotides are TGTGCCACCAAGACTAGCGGGAGATTGGATGAGCAGTTCTTC.

This chain joins TRBV25-1 and TRBJ1-3; 8 positions agree with TRBD1. V lost 7 bases, J lost 4 bases, and 9 bases stayed unmatched. This CDR3 is 15 amino acids long. The germline gives CDR1 MGHDK, CDR2 SYGVNS. This CDR3 reads CASTSQGAYGNTIYF. The CDR3 region has the DNA TGTGCCAGCACCAGTCAGGGGGCCTACGGAAACACCATATATTTT.

The rearrangement links TRBV5-1 to TRBJ2-1; TRBD2 matches at 15 bases. This CDR3 has 18 residues. The germline CDR1 and CDR2 sequences are SGHRS and YFSETQ. V lost 4 bases, J lost 10 bases, and 15 bases stayed unmatched. CDR3 region: CASSPGTSGGPPPFEQFF. CDR3 DNA sequence: TGCGCCAGCAGCCCCGGGACTAGCGGGGGGCCTCCCCCTTTCGAGCAGTTCTTC.